Listed here are 21 T cell receptor beta chains from one sample, sequenced in a study of a mutant IDH1 vaccine in newly diagnosed glioma. The sample's time point: baseline, week 1 (first vaccination visit). This sample's treatment: pre-vaccination baseline after standard-of-care therapy. Data came from immunoSEQ multiplex PCR; TCRdb stores just in-frame clones and leaves some out. Here the sample spans approximately 54,000 clones, 70% to 90% being singletons. The sequenced sample was PBMCs, obtained from a glioma patient treated with radiotherapy, temozolomide or both. The receptor source for this set is a man between 18 and 29 years old with glioma.

This clone was counted once. V gene TRBV9 combines with J gene TRBJ1-4; TRBD1 matches 8 bases. V lost 3 bases, J lost 2 bases, and 3 bases stayed unmatched. The CDR3 extends over 15 amino acids. Germline CDR1 is SGDLS and CDR2 is YYNGEE. The CDR3 DNA reads as TGTGCCAGCAGCGAGGGGACAGGTACTAATGAAAAACTGTTTTTT. This translates into CASSEGTGTNEKLFF.

This clone was found once. V usage is TRBV28 and J usage is TRBJ2-7; a weak D match, TRBD1 (5 bases). The V end was cut by 7 bases, the J end by 4 bases, with 14 bases between. Germline-derived CDR1 and CDR2 are MDHEN and SYDVKM. The CDR3 sequence is 13 residues long. In nucleotides, the CDR3 is TGTGCCAGCACTAAACCGACAGTTTACGAGCAGTACTTC. This encodes CASTKPTVYEQYF.

This chain uses TRBV5-1 with TRBJ2-6; D might be TRBD1 (6 bases). CDR1 and CDR2 from the germline V gene are SGHRS and YFSETQ. The CDR3 length is 15 residues. The ends were cut back, 4 bases at V and 3 bases at J, with 11 bases in the middle. CDR3 coding DNA: TGCGCCAGCAGCAATAACAGGGTTGGGGCCAACGTCCTGACTTTC. Its protein product is CASSNNRVGANVLTF.

The chain has TRBV19 and TRBJ1-2; D gene uncertain. The CDR3 contains 15 residues. V lost 1 base and J 6 bases, leaving 15 bases between the germline ends. Germline V gene sequence: CDR1 LNHDA, CDR2 SQIVND (reference sequence). The CDR3 DNA reads as TGTGCCAGTAGTATAGGCCCAGCCGCCAAGAATGGCTACACCTTC. Amino acid sequence: CASSIGPAAKNGYTF.

The V and J genes are TRBV6-4 and TRBJ1-2; 7 positions match TRBD1. The J segment lost 7 bases and the V segment lost 2 bases, leaving 13 bases of the junction unmatched. The CDR3 loop spans 16 amino acids. Germline CDR1 and CDR2: MRHNA and SNTAGT. The CDR3 bases are TGTGCCAGCAGTGACCCGTATGATACCTCAGGGGGTGGCTACACCTTC. Translated: CASSDPYDTSGGGYTF.

The chain is built from TRBV30 and TRBJ2-5; 9 nucleotides align to TRBD1. Germline-derived CDR1 and CDR2 are GTSNPN and SVGIG (reference sequence). The CDR3 is made up of 16 amino acids. With V trimmed by 2 bases and J by 5 bases, 12 bases remained unmatched. The chain's CDR3 is CAWSSGTGHPMETQYF. DNA of the CDR3: TGTGCCTGGAGTTCTGGGACAGGGCATCCTATGGAGACCCAGTACTTC.

The chain recombines TRBV15 with TRBJ1-2, with D possibly matching TRBD1 (5 bases). The CDR3 consists of 15 residues. V gave up 0 bases and J gave up 7 bases, with 15 bases separating them. Germline V lookup: CDR1 LNHNV, CDR2 YYDKDF (reference sequence). CDR3 residues: CATSREGDPYGGYTF. CDR3 nucleotide sequence: TGTGCCACCAGCAGAGAGGGGGACCCCTACGGTGGCTACACCTTC.

The V and J genes are TRBV5-6 and TRBJ1-5; the D is unclear. Germline CDR1 and CDR2: SGHDT and YYEEEE. Trimming took 3 bases from V and 5 from J, leaving 9 bases between them. This CDR3 region has 13 residues. The CDR3 nucleotides are TGTGCCAGCAGCTCCCCGTTCCATCAGCCCCAGCATTTT. Translated: CASSSPFHQPQHF.

The chain is built from TRBV4-2 and TRBJ1-1, with a weak D call TRBD1 (5 bases). The CDR3 has 13 amino acids. Looked up from germline, CDR1 is LGHNA and CDR2 is YNFKEQ. V was pared by 3 bases and J by 1 base, with 6 bases between. The CDR3 reads CASSHGGNTEAFF. CDR3 DNA: TGTGCCAGCAGCCACGGGGGGAACACTGAAGCTTTCTTT.

This sequence joins TRBV13 and TRBJ2-7; 7 bases fit TRBD2. Germline CDR1 and CDR2: PRHDT and FYEKMQ (reference sequence). Trimming took 4 bases from V and 0 from J; bases not matched to a gene: 9. This CDR3 is 16 amino acids long. Here the CDR3 reads CASSSRAAGVSYEQYF. The CDR3, as DNA: TGTGCCAGCAGCTCCCGGGCTGCGGGAGTCTCCTACGAGCAGTACTTC.

V usage is TRBV19 and J usage is TRBJ1-1, with a tentative D call TRBD1 (5 bases). This CDR3 is built from 16 residues. V gave up 7 bases and J gave up 1 base, with 19 bases separating them. Germline V gene data show CDR1 as LNHDA and CDR2 as SQIVND (reference sequence). The CDR3 is CASNIRQGSRNTEAFF. In nucleotides, the CDR3 is TGTGCCAGTAACATCCGGCAGGGAAGCAGGAACACTGAAGCTTTCTTT. The complete variable domain, with remaining parts taken from reference TRBV19 and TRBJ1-1, reads DGGITQSPKYLFRKEGQNVTLSCEQNLNHDAMYWYRQDPGQGLRLIYYSQIVNDFQKGDIAEGYSVSREKKESFPLTVTSAQKNPTAFYLCASNIRQGSRNTEAFFGQGTRLTVV.

The gene calls are TRBV9 and TRBJ1-5, with 7 bases aligning to TRBD1. Germline V CDR1 and CDR2: SGDLS, YYNGEE. The CDR3 runs to 15 residues. Germline trimming cut 4 bases from V and 3 bases from J; bases unmatched to any gene: 7. The CDR3 DNA follows: TGTGCCAGCAGCAACTCGGGACAGCCCAATCAGCCCCAGCATTTT. It codes for CASSNSGQPNQPQHF.

J is TRBJ1-2 and V is TRBV7-9; tentatively, D is TRBD1 (5 bases). CDR1 and CDR2 from the germline V gene are SEHNR and FQNEAQ (reference sequence). Trimming removed 4 bases from V and 5 bases from J, with 23 bases in between. This CDR3 spans 17 amino acids. CDR3 DNA sequence: TGTGCCAGCAGCTCGATACTACTAGCGAAGGGGAGATATGGCTACACCTTC. Its translation: CASSSILLAKGRYGYTF.

The V gene is TRBV2, the J gene TRBJ1-2; a possible D gene is TRBD1 (5 bases). From germline, CDR1 is SNHLY and CDR2 FYNNEI. With 8 bases removed from V and 8 bases from J, the gap between germline ends came to 9 bases. This CDR3 comprises 10 residues. CDR3 sequence (DNA): TGTGCCAGCGCTTGGGGGGGCTACACCTTC. It encodes CASAWGGYTF.

This clone came up a few times. The chain recombines TRBV6-6 with TRBJ2-7, with D possibly matching TRBD1 (5 bases). Trimming shortened V by 5 bases and J by 0 bases, and 11 bases separated the two germline ends. Germline V CDR1 and CDR2: MNHNY, SVGAGI (reference sequence). The CDR3 is 14 amino acids. The CDR3 nucleotides are TGTGCCAGCAGTGACAGCGTGGGCTCCTACGAGCAGTACTTC. Its protein product is CASSDSVGSYEQYF.

This chain connects TRBV5-1 to TRBJ1-1; the D gene is possibly TRBD1 (5 bases). The germline V gene has CDR1 SGHRS and CDR2 YFSETQ. The length of the CDR3 is 14 residues. Trimming took 2 bases from V and 6 from J, leaving 14 bases between them. Here the CDR3 reads CASSFVGADPEAFF. The CDR3 DNA reads as TGCGCCAGCAGCTTCGTAGGGGCGGACCCTGAAGCTTTCTTT.

J is TRBJ1-2 and V is TRBV7-9, with D perhaps matching TRBD1 (5 bases). Germline-derived CDR1 and CDR2 are SEHNR and FQNEAQ (reference sequence). CDR3 length: 14 amino acids. With 1 base removed from V and 4 bases from J, the gap between germline ends came to 10 bases. The CDR3 nucleotides are TGTGCCAGCAGCTTAGGGGACGGAGGCTATGGCTACACCTTC. Its translation: CASSLGDGGYGYTF.

The chain couples TRBV7-3 to TRBJ1-2; D is perhaps TRBD1 (5 bases). The CDR3 runs 13 residues. V lost 2 bases and J 8 bases, leaving 12 bases between the germline ends. Germline V gene lookup returns CDR1 SGHTA and CDR2 FQGTGA. The CDR3 region is CASSLEAGWGYTF. For the CDR3, the DNA is TGTGCCAGCAGCTTAGAAGCAGGGTGGGGCTACACCTTC.

This clone showed up just a few times. The V and J genes are TRBV5-1 and TRBJ1-1; 8 positions agree with TRBD1. CDR3 length equals 14 residues. The V segment lost 4 bases and the J segment 5 bases; nucleotides outside the gene matches: 7. Germline V gene data show CDR1 as SGHRS and CDR2 as YFSETQ. Here the CDR3 DNA reads TGCGCCAGCAGCGCAGGACAGGGTGAGACTGAAGCTTTCTTT. Amino acid sequence: CASSAGQGETEAFF.

The CDR3 here is CASSQDKGFNYGYTF. The DNA of the CDR3 is TGTGCCAGCAGCCAAGATAAGGGTTTCAACTATGGCTACACCTTC. The chain joins TRBV4-2 to TRBJ1-2; D call uncertain. Germline V gene sequence: CDR1 LGHNA, CDR2 YNFKEQ. Between the trimmed V and J ends, which lost 0 bases and 2 bases, there was a span of 10 bases. The CDR3 has 15 residues.

This clone came up once. The CDR3 DNA follows: TGTGCCAGCAGTGTAAGGGTCTTCGAGACCCAGTACTTC. Translating it yields CASSVRVFETQYF. The rearrangement joins TRBV2 to TRBJ2-5, with unresolved D. Germline lookup yields CDR1 SNHLY and CDR2 FYNNEI. V was cut by 4 bases and J by 5 bases, with 11 bases left in between. This CDR3 has 13 amino acids.